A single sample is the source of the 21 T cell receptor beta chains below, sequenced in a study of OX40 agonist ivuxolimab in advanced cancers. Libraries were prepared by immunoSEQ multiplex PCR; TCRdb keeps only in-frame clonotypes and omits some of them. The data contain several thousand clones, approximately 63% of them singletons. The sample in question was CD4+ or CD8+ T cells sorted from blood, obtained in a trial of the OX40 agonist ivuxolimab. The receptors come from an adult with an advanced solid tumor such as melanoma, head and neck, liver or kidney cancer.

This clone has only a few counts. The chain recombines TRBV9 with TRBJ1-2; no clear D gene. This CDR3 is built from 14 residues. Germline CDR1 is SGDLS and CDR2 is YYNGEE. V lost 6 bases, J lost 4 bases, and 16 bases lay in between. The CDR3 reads CASNPGNSGYGYTF. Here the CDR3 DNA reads TGTGCCAGCAACCCGGGGAATTCTGGCTATGGCTACACCTTC.

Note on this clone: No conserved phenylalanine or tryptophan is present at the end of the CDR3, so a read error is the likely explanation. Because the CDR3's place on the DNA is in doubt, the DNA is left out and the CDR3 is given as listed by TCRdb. The CDR3 sequence is CASSSGGAYEQYFGP. J is TRBJ2-4 and V is TRBV7-2; TRBD2 is the table's D call and was not checked against the DNA. The length of the CDR3 is 15 amino acids, counting both ends. Germline V CDR1 and CDR2: SGHTA, FQGNSA.

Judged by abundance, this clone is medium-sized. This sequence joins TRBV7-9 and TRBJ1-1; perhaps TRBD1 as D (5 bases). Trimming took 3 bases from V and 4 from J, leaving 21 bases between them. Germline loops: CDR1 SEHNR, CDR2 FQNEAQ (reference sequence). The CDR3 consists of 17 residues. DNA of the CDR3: TGTGCCAGCAGCTTTAGGGGACGGGCAGGCCTCGGCACTGAAGCTTTCTTT. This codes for CASSFRGRAGLGTEAFF.

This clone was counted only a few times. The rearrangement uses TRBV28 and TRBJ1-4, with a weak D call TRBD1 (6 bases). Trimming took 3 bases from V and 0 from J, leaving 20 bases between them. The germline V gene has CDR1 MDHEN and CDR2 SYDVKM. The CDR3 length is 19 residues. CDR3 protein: CASSFPTWTDFSTNEKLFF. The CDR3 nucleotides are TGTGCCAGCAGTTTCCCAACATGGACAGATTTCTCAACTAATGAAAAACTGTTTTTT.

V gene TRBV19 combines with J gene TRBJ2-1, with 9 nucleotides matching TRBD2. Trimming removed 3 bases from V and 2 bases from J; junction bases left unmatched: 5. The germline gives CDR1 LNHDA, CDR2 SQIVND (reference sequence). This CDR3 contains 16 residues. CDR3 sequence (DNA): TGTGCCAGTAGTATCACTGGGACTAGCACCTACAATGAGCAGTTCTTC. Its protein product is CASSITGTSTYNEQFF.

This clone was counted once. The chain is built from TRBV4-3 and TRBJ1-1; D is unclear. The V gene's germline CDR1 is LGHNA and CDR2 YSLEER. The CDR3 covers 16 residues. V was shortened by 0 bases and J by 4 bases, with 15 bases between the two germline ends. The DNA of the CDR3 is TGCGCCAGCAGCCAAGAAATTGGCGAGGGTGGCACTGAAGCTTTCTTT. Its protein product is CASSQEIGEGGTEAFF.

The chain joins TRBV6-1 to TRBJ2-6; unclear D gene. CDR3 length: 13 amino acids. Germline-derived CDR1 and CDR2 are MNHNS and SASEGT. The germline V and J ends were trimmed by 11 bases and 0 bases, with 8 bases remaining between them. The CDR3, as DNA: TGTGCCGTCCTACTCTCTGGGGCCAACGTCCTGACTTTC. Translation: CAVLLSGANVLTF.

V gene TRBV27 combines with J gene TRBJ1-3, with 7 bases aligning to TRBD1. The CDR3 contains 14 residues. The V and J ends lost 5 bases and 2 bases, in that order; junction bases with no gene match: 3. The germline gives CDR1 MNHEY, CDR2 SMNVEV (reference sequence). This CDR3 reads CASSPTGAGNTIYF. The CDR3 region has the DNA TGTGCCAGCAGTCCCACAGGGGCTGGAAACACCATATATTTT.

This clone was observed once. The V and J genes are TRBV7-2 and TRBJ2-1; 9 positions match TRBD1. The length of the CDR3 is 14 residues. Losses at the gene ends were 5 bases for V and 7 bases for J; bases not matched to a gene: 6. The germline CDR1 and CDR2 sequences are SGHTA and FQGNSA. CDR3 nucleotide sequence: TGTGCCAGCAGCCACCGGGACAGGGAAAATGAGCAGTTCTTC. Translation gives CASSHRDRENEQFF.

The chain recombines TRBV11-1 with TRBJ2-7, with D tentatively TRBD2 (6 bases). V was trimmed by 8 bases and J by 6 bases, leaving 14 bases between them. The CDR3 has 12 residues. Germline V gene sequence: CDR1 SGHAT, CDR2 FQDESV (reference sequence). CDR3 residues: CASGDSLSEQYF. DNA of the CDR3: TGTGCCAGCGGGGACTCCCTATCCGAGCAGTACTTC.

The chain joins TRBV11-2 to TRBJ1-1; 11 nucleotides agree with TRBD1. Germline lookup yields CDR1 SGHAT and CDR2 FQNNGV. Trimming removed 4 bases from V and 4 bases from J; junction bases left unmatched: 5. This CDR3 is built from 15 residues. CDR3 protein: CASSSGTGGGTEAFF. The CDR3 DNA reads TGTGCCAGCAGCTCCGGGACAGGGGGGGGCACTGAAGCTTTCTTT.

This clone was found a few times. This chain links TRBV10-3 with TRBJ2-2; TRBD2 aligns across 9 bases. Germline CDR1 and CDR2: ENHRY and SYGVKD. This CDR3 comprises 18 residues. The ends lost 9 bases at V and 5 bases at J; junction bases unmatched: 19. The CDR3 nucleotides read TGTGCCATTGACCAAAGGACCTCCCGCCTAGCGGGAACCGGGGAGCTGTTTTTT. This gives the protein CAIDQRTSRLAGTGELFF.

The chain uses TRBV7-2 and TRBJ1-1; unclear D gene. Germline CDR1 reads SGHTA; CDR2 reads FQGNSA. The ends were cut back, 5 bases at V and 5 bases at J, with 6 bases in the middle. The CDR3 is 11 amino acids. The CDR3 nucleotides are TGTGCCAGCAGCAAAGGGACTGAAGCTTTCTTT. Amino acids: CASSKGTEAFF.

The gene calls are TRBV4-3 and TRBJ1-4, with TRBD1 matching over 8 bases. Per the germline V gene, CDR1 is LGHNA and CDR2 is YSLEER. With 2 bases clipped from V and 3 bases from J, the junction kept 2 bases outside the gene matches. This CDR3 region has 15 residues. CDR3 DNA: TGCGCCAGCAGCCAAACGACAGGGGCTAATGAAAAACTGTTTTTT. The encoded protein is CASSQTTGANEKLFF.

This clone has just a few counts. The CDR3 sequence: CASSVDRFTEAFF. The CDR3 DNA reads as TGCGCCAGCAGCGTGGACAGGTTCACTGAAGCTTTCTTT. The rearrangement links TRBV5-1 to TRBJ1-1; the match to TRBD1 covers 7 bases. Trimming cost V 4 bases and J 4 bases; bases outside gene matches: 4. CDR3 length: 13 residues. Germline assignment: CDR1 SGHRS and CDR2 YFSETQ.

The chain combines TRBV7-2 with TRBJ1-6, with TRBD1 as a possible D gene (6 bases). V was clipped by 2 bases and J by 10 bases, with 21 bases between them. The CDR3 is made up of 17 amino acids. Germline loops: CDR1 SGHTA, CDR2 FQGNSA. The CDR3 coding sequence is TGTGCCAGCAGCTTACCCCTATTGACAGGAAATGAGTCACCCCTCCACTTT. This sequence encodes CASSLPLLTGNESPLHF.

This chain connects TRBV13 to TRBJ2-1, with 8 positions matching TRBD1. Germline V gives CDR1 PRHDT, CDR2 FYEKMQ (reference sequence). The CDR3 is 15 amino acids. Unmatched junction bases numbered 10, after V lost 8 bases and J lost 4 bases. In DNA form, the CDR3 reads TGTGCCAGCTGCAAACGGGACAGGCGTTACAATGAGCAGTTCTTC. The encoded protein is CASCKRDRRYNEQFF.

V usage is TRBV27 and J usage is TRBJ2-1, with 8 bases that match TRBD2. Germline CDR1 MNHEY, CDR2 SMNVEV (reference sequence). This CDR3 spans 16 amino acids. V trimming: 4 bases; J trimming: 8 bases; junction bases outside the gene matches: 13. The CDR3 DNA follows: TGTGCCAGCAGTTCCCCTGGGAACGGGAGGGCCGATGAGCAGTTCTTC. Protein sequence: CASSSPGNGRADEQFF.

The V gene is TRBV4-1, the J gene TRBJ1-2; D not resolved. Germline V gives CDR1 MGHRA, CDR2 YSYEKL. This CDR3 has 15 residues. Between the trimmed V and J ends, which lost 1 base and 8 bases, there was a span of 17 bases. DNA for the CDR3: TGCGCCAGCAGCCAAGTTATTTTTTCCTTTGACGGCTACACCTTC. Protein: CASSQVIFSFDGYTF.

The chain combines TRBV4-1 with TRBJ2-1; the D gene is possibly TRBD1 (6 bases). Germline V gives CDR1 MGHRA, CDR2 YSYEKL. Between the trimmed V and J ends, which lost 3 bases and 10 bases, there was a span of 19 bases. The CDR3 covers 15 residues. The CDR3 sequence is CASSQMDSALGEQFF. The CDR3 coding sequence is TGCGCCAGCAGCCAGATGGACAGTGCCCTCGGGGAGCAGTTCTTC.

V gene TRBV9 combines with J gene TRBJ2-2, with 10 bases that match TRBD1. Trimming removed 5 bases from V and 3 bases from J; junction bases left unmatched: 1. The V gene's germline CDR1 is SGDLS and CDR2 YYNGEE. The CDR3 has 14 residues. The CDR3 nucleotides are TGTGCCAGCAGGGACAGGGGGGACACCGGGGAGCTGTTTTTT. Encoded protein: CASRDRGDTGELFF.